One T cell receptor beta chain is described in this entry. The sample is drawn from a study of PD-L1 blockade in urothelial cancer. Study summary: Administration of atezolizumab to patients began in the mid-2010s, at 1,200 mg intravenously every 3 weeks. Of around 31 patients, around 25 were males with bladder-origin urothelial cancer.

The CDR3 is 15 residues long. Losses at the gene ends were 11 bases for V and 5 bases for J; bases not matched to a gene: 14. Germline assignment: CDR1 LNHNV and CDR2 YYDKDF (reference sequence). Time point here: peripheral blood 6 weeks after treatment start. Profiling relied on immunoSEQ multiplex PCR, and the TCRdb table lists in-frame clones only, not all of them. Of under 40,000 clones in the sample, roughly nine tenths were seen once. This specimen consisted of PBMCs, obtained around atezolizumab (anti-PD-L1) treatment. The rearrangement joins TRBV15 to TRBJ1-2, with 10 bases fitting TRBD1. The receptor was derived from a man older than 75 with urothelial cancer. CDR3 nucleotide sequence: TGTGCCCCAACCGGGACAGGGGACGGTATATATGGCTACACCTTC. Protein: CAPTGTGDGIYGYTF. Full variable domain (missing parts from reference TRBV15 and TRBJ1-2): DAMVIQNPRYQVTQFGKPVTLSCSQTLNHNVMYWYQQKSSQAPKLLFHYYDKDFNNEADTPDNFQSRRPNTSFCFLDIRSPGLGDTAMYLCAPTGTGDGIYGYTFGSGTRLTVV.